These 22 T cell receptor beta chains were all obtained from the same sample, sequenced in a study of T cells in localized non-small cell lung cancer. The protocol was immunoSEQ multiplex PCR, while the TCRdb copy is restricted to in-frame clones and leaves out a portion. The table records 38,000 or so clones, about 76% of them present only once. The sample here was peripheral blood mononuclear cells, taken before any cancer treatment. Receptors originate from a male donor aged 60 or over with stage II lung adenocarcinoma.

The chain employs TRBV6-1 and TRBJ2-5, with no clear D. This CDR3 comprises 12 residues. Trimming took off 1 base at V and 6 bases at J, with 6 bases between the two ends. Germline V lookup: CDR1 MNHNS, CDR2 SASEGT. The CDR3 region has the DNA TGTGCCAGCAGTGAAGTAGGACAGACCCAGTACTTC. Its protein product is CASSEVGQTQYF.

The genes are TRBV20-1 and TRBJ2-7; D is perhaps TRBD2 (5 bases). Germline V gene data show CDR1 as DFQATT and CDR2 as SNEGSKA (reference sequence). Trimming cost V 6 bases and J 5 bases, with 11 bases left between them. CDR3 size: 11 residues. The CDR3 reads CSALPRDEQYF. As DNA, the CDR3 is TGCAGTGCCCTTCCGAGGGACGAGCAGTACTTC.

This chain links TRBV5-6 with TRBJ1-1; TRBD1 agrees at 8 bases. V was pared by 3 bases and J by 3 bases, with 4 bases of the junction left unmatched. The germline V gene has CDR1 SGHDT and CDR2 YYEEEE. The CDR3 has 14 amino acids. Here the CDR3 reads CASSSQGAYTEAFF. CDR3 nucleotides: TGTGCCAGCAGCTCTCAGGGGGCTTACACTGAAGCTTTCTTT. The whole variable domain, filled in from reference TRBV5-6 and TRBJ1-1, reads DAGVTQSPTHLIKTRGQQVTLRCSPKSGHDTVSWYQQALGQGPQFIFQYYEEEERQRGNFPDRFSGHQFPNYSSELNVNALLLGDSALYLCASSSQGAYTEAFFGQGTRLTVV.

This chain uses TRBV6-5 with TRBJ1-5, with D unresolved. The CDR3 covers 13 residues. V was trimmed by 0 bases and J by 7 bases, leaving 7 bases between them. Per the germline V gene, CDR1 is MNHEY and CDR2 is SVGAGI. CDR3 residues: CASSYSSHQPQHF. For the CDR3, the DNA is TGTGCCAGCAGTTACTCGAGTCACCAGCCCCAGCATTTT.

The rearrangement links TRBV5-4 to TRBJ1-4, with 11 bases fitting TRBD1. The germline V gene encodes CDR1 SGHNT and CDR2 YYREEE (reference sequence). V dropped 4 bases and J dropped 4; count of bases not matched to a gene: 3. CDR3 size: 15 residues. CDR3 nucleotides: TGTGCCAGCAGCGGACAGGGGGCGGGTAATGAAAAACTGTTTTTT. Protein: CASSGQGAGNEKLFF.

For this clone: The sample has other DNA sequences that encode this CDR3 too. V usage is TRBV10-2 and J usage is TRBJ2-3; the match to TRBD2 covers 7 bases. In germline, CDR1 is WSHSY, CDR2 SAAADI. Germline trimming cut 7 bases from V and 5 bases from J; bases unmatched to any gene: 9. This CDR3 is 14 amino acids long. The CDR3 nucleotides are TGCGCCAGCAAGGGGCTAGCGGCAGGAGATACGCAGTATTTT. The encoded protein is CASKGLAAGDTQYF.

This chain links TRBV5-4 with TRBJ1-2, with D possibly being TRBD1 (6 bases). Germline V gene data show CDR1 as SGHNT and CDR2 as YYREEE (reference sequence). The CDR3 is made up of 15 amino acids. V was pared by 4 bases and J by 1 base, with 14 bases between. CDR3 protein: CASSPTGSYNYGYTF. CDR3 DNA sequence: TGTGCCAGCAGCCCAACAGGGAGTTATAACTATGGCTACACCTTC.

This clone has a single count. The genes are TRBV30 and TRBJ1-1; TRBD1 might be the D (6 bases). The CDR3 extends over 9 amino acids. Trimming pared 5 bases from V and 11 bases from J, leaving 9 bases between. Germline V gives CDR1 GTSNPN, CDR2 SVGIG (reference sequence). This CDR3 is CAWPGAAFF. The CDR3 DNA sequence: TGTGCCTGGCCAGGGGCGGCTTTCTTT.

This rearrangement joins TRBV5-1 to TRBJ2-5; the match to TRBD2 covers 9 bases. With 3 bases clipped from V and 4 bases from J, the junction kept 4 bases outside the gene matches. CDR1 and CDR2 (germline): SGHRS, YFSETQ. This CDR3 contains 14 residues. CDR3 nucleotide sequence: TGCGCCAGCAGCTCGGGAGCGGGAGGAGAGACCCAGTACTTC. Encoded protein: CASSSGAGGETQYF.

This clone has a handful of counts. This chain joins TRBV27 and TRBJ2-6, with TRBD1 matching 9 bases. The CDR3 has 19 residues. J lost 0 bases, V lost 0 bases, and 6 bases had no gene match. The germline gives CDR1 MNHEY, CDR2 SMNVEV (reference sequence). The CDR3 protein is CASSLSRQGGFSGANVLTF. CDR3 sequence (DNA): TGTGCCAGCAGTTTATCCCGACAGGGGGGTTTCTCTGGGGCCAACGTCCTGACTTTC.

CDR3 loop: CASTTRTGGTDTQYF. The CDR3 DNA sequence: TGTGCCAGTACAACCCGGACAGGGGGCACAGATACGCAGTATTTT. The chain has TRBV19 and TRBJ2-3; 9 bases are a match to TRBD1. Trimming took 7 bases from V and 1 from J; bases not matched to a gene: 6. Germline CDR1 and CDR2: LNHDA and SQIVND (reference sequence). This CDR3 spans 15 amino acids.

The V gene is TRBV5-1, the J gene TRBJ1-5; 10 bases fit TRBD1. This CDR3 is 16 amino acids long. J gave up 4 bases and V 0 bases, and 4 bases lay outside the gene matches. CDR1 and CDR2 (germline): SGHRS, YFSETQ. CDR3 DNA sequence: TGCGCCAGCAGCTTGGGGGACAGGGGAGGGAATCAGCCCCAGCATTTT. As protein: CASSLGDRGGNQPQHF. Supplemented by reference TRBV5-1 and TRBJ1-5, the full variable domain reads KAGVTQTPRYLIKTRGQQVTLSCSPISGHRSVSWYQQTPGQGLQFLFEYFSETQRNKGNFPGRFSGRQFSNSRSEMNVSTLELGDSALYLCASSLGDRGGNQPQHFGDGTRLSIL.

The DNA for the CDR3 is TGTGCCAGCAGCAGACTGGCCACCGGGGAGCTGTTTTTT. Amino acid sequence: CASSRLATGELFF. This chain joins TRBV11-3 and TRBJ2-2; unclear D gene. Germline loops: CDR1 SGHNT, CDR2 YENEEA. The ends were cut back, 5 bases at V and 4 bases at J, with 8 bases in the middle. The CDR3 is 13 amino acids.

The chain joins TRBV6-5 to TRBJ1-5; D is unresolved. The germline CDR1 and CDR2 sequences are MNHEY and SVGAGI. The CDR3 consists of 15 residues. The V end was cut by 6 bases, the J end by 0 bases, with 12 bases between. This CDR3 is CASRPSTVSNQPQHF. CDR3 nucleotide sequence: TGTGCCAGCAGGCCTTCCACCGTTAGCAATCAGCCCCAGCATTTT.

V and J are TRBV28 and TRBJ1-1, with 9 positions matching TRBD1. The CDR3 is made up of 18 amino acids. V shed 4 bases, J shed 1 base, and the junction held 13 bases outside the gene matches. Looked up from germline, CDR1 is MDHEN and CDR2 is SYDVKM. The CDR3 loop reads CASSWPGQGVLQNTEAFF. CDR3 DNA sequence: TGTGCCAGCAGTTGGCCGGGACAGGGAGTGTTGCAGAACACTGAAGCTTTCTTT.

The chain carries TRBV21-1 and TRBJ2-2. TRBV21-1 is a documented pseudogene. The CDR3 totals 12 residues. The DNA for the CDR3 is TGTGCCAGCAGCCGAGTAGGCAGGGAGCTGTTTTTT. It codes for CASSRVGRELFF.

The V call is TRBV19, the J call TRBJ2-7; D perhaps matches TRBD1 (6 bases). The germline gives CDR1 LNHDA, CDR2 SQIVND (reference sequence). Trimming cost V 5 bases and J 0 bases, with 11 bases left between them. CDR3 length: 14 amino acids. The CDR3 DNA reads TGTGCCAGTAGTGTTCAGGGGAGCTCCTACGAGCAGTACTTC. Translating it yields CASSVQGSSYEQYF.

The table lists this clone with a few counts. The genes are TRBV7-2 and TRBJ1-6, with 10 bases that match TRBD1. The CDR3 covers 14 residues. Unmatched junction bases numbered 3, after V lost 6 bases and J lost 7 bases. Germline loops: CDR1 SGHTA, CDR2 FQGNSA. The CDR3 DNA is TGTGCCAGCAGGGGGACAGGGGAGAATTCACCCCTCCACTTT. This encodes CASRGTGENSPLHF.

The rearrangement joins TRBV6-6 to TRBJ1-6; D unresolved. Germline CDR1 is MNHNY and CDR2 is SVGAGI (reference sequence). This CDR3 contains 16 residues. Trimming shortened V by 2 bases and J by 8 bases, and 16 bases separated the two germline ends. CDR3 sequence: CASSYASDLSDSPLHF. CDR3 DNA: TGTGCCAGCAGTTACGCGTCGGACCTTTCGGATTCACCCCTCCACTTT.

The chain combines TRBV27 with TRBJ2-2, with D possibly being TRBD2 (5 bases). V was trimmed by 6 bases and J by 8 bases, leaving 13 bases between them. This CDR3 spans 13 amino acids. Germline V lookup: CDR1 MNHEY, CDR2 SMNVEV (reference sequence). The CDR3 DNA sequence: TGTGCCAGCAGACTGGCCCCGGGAGGGGAGCTGTTTTTT. Translation: CASRLAPGGELFF.

The rearrangement joins TRBV30 to TRBJ1-5; D call uncertain. The CDR3 loop spans 15 amino acids. V lost 5 bases, J lost 1 base, and 15 bases lay in between. CDR1 and CDR2 from the germline V gene are GTSNPN and SVGIG (reference sequence). CDR3 sequence: CAWHPGGMSNQPQHF. The CDR3 DNA is TGTGCCTGGCACCCGGGAGGGATGAGCAATCAGCCCCAGCATTTT.

The chain employs TRBV5-1 and TRBJ1-2; D is uncertain. The germline CDR1 and CDR2 sequences are SGHRS and YFSETQ. The CDR3 runs 13 residues. V shed 0 bases and J shed 4 bases, with 7 bases lying between them. The DNA for the CDR3 is TGCGCCAGCAGCTTGGAACAGTTCTATGGCTACACCTTC. Protein: CASSLEQFYGYTF. The variable domain in full, completed from reference TRBV5-1 and TRBJ1-2, reads KAGVTQTPRYLIKTRGQQVTLSCSPISGHRSVSWYQQTPGQGLQFLFEYFSETQRNKGNFPGRFSGRQFSNSRSEMNVSTLELGDSALYLCASSLEQFYGYTFGSGTRLTVV.